Each of the 14 T cell receptor beta chains below was sequenced from the same sample in a study of low-dose radiotherapy and immunotherapy resistance in tumors (dated by TCRdb to between 2021 and 2024). Sequencing used an Illumina HiSeq 2500. To make first-strand cDNA, Superscript III was used along with a set of TRAV- and TRBV-specific primers so that both the TCRalpha and TCRbeta chains were covered. TCRs were amplified for about 19 PCR cycles with Phusion, using a constant-region primer paired with the adapter attached to the V primers. In-frame beta chains were kept once TCRdb had trimmed the public reads at Q25 with fastp and called clones with MiXCR. Rows with a matching CDR3 protein are joined into one entry that keeps the most common DNA and genes. The sample table shows roughly 76,000 distinct CDR3 sequences, and under 20% are seen once. Clones ranked in the top ten supply less than 6% of the sample.

Explained via the paper, the time point label denotes: before trial treatment. Source: PBMCs, taken before treatment. All receptors come from a male donor with prostate cancer.

The sample holds many counts of this clonotype. J is TRBJ2-6 and V is TRBV7-2; D not certain. V lost 2 bases to trimming and J lost 0 bases, with 2 bases between them. This CDR3 comprises 14 residues. Germline values: CDR1 SGHTA, CDR2 FQGNSA. CDR3 in DNA: TGTGCCAGCAGCTTACCCTCTGGGGCCAACGTCCTGACTTTC. Its translation is CASSLPSGANVLTF.

This clonotype was recorded many times. The chain joins TRBV3-1 to TRBJ2-1; 11 positions agree with TRBD2. The V segment lost 0 bases and the J segment 9 bases; nucleotides outside the gene matches: 7. Germline loops: CDR1 LGHDT, CDR2 YNNKEL (reference sequence). This CDR3 is built from 16 residues. In DNA, the CDR3 is TGTGCCAGCAGCCAAGATGTTAGCGGGGGGGCCCTTGAGCAGTTCTTC. Translated: CASSQDVSGGALEQFF.

This clonotype was recorded at least ten times. The chain uses TRBV3-1 and TRBJ1-5; no clear D gene. Germline CDR1 reads LGHDT; CDR2 reads YNNKEL (reference sequence). The V and J ends lost 0 bases and 6 bases respectively, with 6 bases between them. The CDR3 loop spans 13 amino acids. CDR3 protein: CASSQDWFQPQHF. CDR3 coding DNA: TGTGCCAGCAGCCAAGACTGGTTTCAGCCCCAGCATTTT.

This clonotype showed up many times. The rearrangement links TRBV10-3 to TRBJ1-2, with D maybe TRBD1 (5 bases). CDR1 ENHRY and CDR2 SYGVKD come from the germline V gene. V lost 11 bases and J lost 5, with 21 bases in between. The CDR3 is 14 residues long. In DNA, the CDR3 is TGTGCCTCCGACCAGGGTTCTGGGATTTATGGCTACACCTTC. Residues: CASDQGSGIYGYTF.

This clonotype came up many times. The chain employs TRBV7-2 and TRBJ2-1; 7 nucleotides align to TRBD2. J lost 4 bases, V lost 1 base, and 1 base had no gene match. The CDR3 runs to 14 residues. The germline CDR1 and CDR2 sequences are SGHTA and FQGNSA. The DNA of the CDR3 is TGTGCCAGCAGCTTAGACGGGGGGTACAATGAGCAGTTCTTC. It is translated as CASSLDGGYNEQFF.

This clonotype has ten or more counts. V usage is TRBV6-2 or TRBV6-3 and J usage is TRBJ2-7, with 7 bases aligning to TRBD2. V lost 2 bases to trimming and J lost 6 bases; unmatched junction nucleotides: 10. The CDR3 covers 15 residues. Germline V gene sequence: CDR1 MNHEY, CDR2 SVGEGT. The CDR3, as DNA: TGTGCCAGCAGTTACGTTAGGACTAGGTCCCTCGAGCAGTACTTC. Translation gives CASSYVRTRSLEQYF.

The V and J genes are TRBV2 and TRBJ2-2; perhaps D is TRBD1 or TRBD2 (7 bases each). V was trimmed by 7 bases and J by 5 bases, leaving 17 bases between them. Germline CDR1 reads SNHLY; CDR2 reads FYNNEI. This CDR3 has 15 amino acids. The CDR3 protein is CASKIDREGTGELFF. CDR3 DNA: TGTGCCAGCAAAATAGACAGGGAGGGGACCGGGGAGCTGTTTTTT. Together with reference TRBV2 and TRBJ2-2, the CDR3 gives the full variable domain: EPEVTQTPSHQVTQMGQEVILRCVPISNHLYFYWYRQILGQKVEFLVSFYNNEISEKSEIFDDQFSVERPDGSNFTLKIRSTKLEDSAMYFCASKIDREGTGELFFGEGSRLTVL.

This clonotype appeared many times. This chain links TRBV19 with TRBJ2-1; 8 bases are shared with TRBD2. The V and J ends lost 3 bases and 9 bases, in that order; junction bases with no gene match: 13. CDR1 and CDR2 from the germline V gene are LNHDA and SQIVND (reference sequence). This CDR3 region has 16 residues. The CDR3 loop is CASSIGRGGRRSEQFF. In nucleotides, the CDR3 is TGTGCCAGTAGTATCGGTCGGGGGGGGCGTAGGAGTGAGCAGTTCTTC.

In this sample, this clonotype turned up many times. This chain links TRBV5-1 with TRBJ2-5, with TRBD1 matching over 7 bases. V was pared by 4 bases and J by 4 bases, with 7 bases of the junction left unmatched. The CDR3 is 14 residues long. Per germline, CDR1 SGHRS and CDR2 YFSETQ. CDR3 sequence reads: CASSPGQPTETQYF. In DNA, the CDR3 is TGCGCCAGCAGCCCGGGACAGCCCACAGAGACCCAGTACTTC.

There are many counts of this clonotype. This chain connects TRBV7-6 to TRBJ2-1, with 8 positions matching TRBD2. J lost 9 bases, V lost 6 bases, and 10 bases had no gene match. This CDR3 comprises 14 residues. Germline CDR1 reads SGHVS; CDR2 reads FNYEAQ. For the CDR3, the DNA is TGTGCCAGCAGGACGGGCAGCGGGGGTGTTGAGCAGTTCTTC. Residues: CASRTGSGGVEQFF.

In its sample, this clonotype was seen many times. The J gene is TRBJ2-7, the V gene TRBV7-2; D may be TRBD1 (6 bases). Germline CDR1 and CDR2: SGHTA and FQGNSA. Trimming stripped 2 bases from V and 0 bases from J, with 8 bases between. CDR3 size: 14 residues. The CDR3 protein is CASSLPGDSYEQYF. CDR3 nucleotide sequence: TGTGCCAGCAGCTTACCAGGGGACTCCTACGAGCAGTACTTC.

This clonotype was recorded at least ten times. One end of the junction is discordant with germline, which a read error may explain. The genes are TRBV7-2 and TRBJ2-7, with D tentatively TRBD2 (6 bases). The CDR3 loop spans 13 amino acids. Germline CDR1 is SGHTA and CDR2 is FQGNSA. DNA for the CDR3: TGTGCCAGCAGCGTAGCGGCCTCCTACGAGCAGTACTTC. It specifies CASSVAASYEQYF.

This clonotype came up many times. The V call is TRBV12-3 or TRBV12-4, the J call TRBJ2-5, with 9 bases identical to TRBD1. After removal of 5 bases from V and 4 bases from J, the junction contained 8 bases not matched to a gene. The CDR3 is 15 amino acids. CDR3 coding DNA: TGTGCCAGCAGTACCGGGACAGGGAGGAGAGAGACCCAGTACTTC. Residues: CASSTGTGRRETQYF.

This clonotype came up many times. The rearrangement links TRBV6-2 or TRBV6-3 to TRBJ1-5; perhaps TRBD1 as D (5 bases). The CDR3 runs 15 residues. V lost 2 bases and J lost 3, with 11 bases in between. Per the germline V gene, CDR1 is MNHEY and CDR2 is SVGEGT. The chain's CDR3 is CASSYGGGFNQPQHF. The CDR3 coding sequence is TGTGCCAGCAGTTACGGGGGGGGTTTCAATCAGCCCCAGCATTTT.